The 22 T cell receptor beta chains in this list originate from one sample, sequenced in a study of CD8 T cells in ankylosing spondylitis. A single record per CDR3 protein comes from TCRdb applying MiXCR to the 5' RACE reads. The table has about 350,000 distinct CDR3 sequences, 20% seen once. Sequenced: blood, either unsorted or a sorted T cell fraction (not recorded which). These receptors all come from a male donor with ankylosing spondylitis or in good health (not recorded which).

This clonotype appeared many times. The genes are TRBV29-1 and TRBJ2-7, with 10 bases that match TRBD1. CDR1 and CDR2 (germline): SQVTM, ANQGSEA. The CDR3 extends over 13 amino acids. V lost 6 bases and J lost 2; bases outside the gene matches: 4. The CDR3 nucleotides are TGCAGCGTCCCTGGGACAGGGGCCTACGAGCAGTACTTC. It translates to CSVPGTGAYEQYF.

This chain uses TRBV20-1 with TRBJ2-1, with D uncertain. The length of the CDR3 is 13 residues. Germline loops: CDR1 DFQATT, CDR2 SNEGSKA (reference sequence). V was trimmed by 5 bases and J by 2 bases, leaving 10 bases between them. The CDR3 DNA follows: TGCAGTGCTCTAATCGCGCCCTACAATGAGCAGTTCTTC. Translating it yields CSALIAPYNEQFF.

The rearrangement links TRBV20-1 to TRBJ2-2; D not certain. V dropped 5 bases and J dropped 5 bases, with 12 bases sitting between them. This CDR3 is 13 amino acids long. Germline V gives CDR1 DFQATT, CDR2 SNEGSKA (reference sequence). CDR3 nucleotides: TGCAGTGCTCGTCCACGAAGAACCGGGGAGCTGTTTTTT. Protein sequence: CSARPRRTGELFF.

The chain employs TRBV12-3 or TRBV12-4 and TRBJ2-1; 13 nucleotides match TRBD2. CDR3 size: 15 residues. Trimming took 5 bases from V and 12 from J; bases not matched to a gene: 10. The CDR3: CASSTPGLAGVRQFF. For the CDR3, the DNA is TGTGCCAGCAGTACCCCAGGACTAGCGGGGGTCAGGCAGTTCTTC.

This chain links TRBV7-9 with TRBJ2-5; 9 positions agree with TRBD1. Unmatched junction bases numbered 10, after V lost 5 bases and J lost 3 bases. The CDR3 runs 16 residues. Germline CDR1 reads SEHNR; CDR2 reads FQNEAQ (reference sequence). CDR3 protein: CASSRTGDVGKETQYF. CDR3 nucleotides: TGTGCCAGCAGCCGGACAGGGGACGTGGGGAAAGAGACCCAGTACTTC.

This clonotype was seen a few times. V and J are TRBV3-1 and TRBJ2-5; D gene unclear. The CDR3 totals 14 residues. CDR1 LGHDT and CDR2 YNNKEL come from the germline V gene (reference sequence). V shed 1 base and J shed 5 bases, with 11 bases lying between them. CDR3 region: CASSQATVLETQYF. The CDR3 nucleotides are TGTGCCAGCAGCCAAGCTACCGTGTTGGAGACCCAGTACTTC.

The gene calls are TRBV10-3 and TRBJ2-1; 11 bases match TRBD1. This CDR3 region has 14 residues. The V segment lost 4 bases and the J segment 8 bases; nucleotides outside the gene matches: 4. The V gene's germline CDR1 is ENHRY and CDR2 SYGVKD. In DNA form, the CDR3 reads TGTGCCATCAGTGCGGACAGGGGGCTCGATGAGCAGTTCTTC. As protein: CAISADRGLDEQFF.

This clonotype was counted between two and nine times. The V and J genes are TRBV12-3 or TRBV12-4 and TRBJ2-1; no reliable D call. Trimming took off 5 bases at V and 6 bases at J, with 20 bases between the two ends. CDR3 length: 16 residues. The CDR3 DNA sequence: TGTGCCAGCAGTCTCCTTGGGGTAGGGAAGAGCAATGAGCAGTTCTTC. Translating gives CASSLLGVGKSNEQFF.

V is TRBV20-1 and J is TRBJ2-7; D not certain. CDR1 is DFQATT and CDR2 is SNEGSKA in the germline V gene (reference sequence). Trimming removed 0 bases at V and 0 bases at J, with 9 bases between. The CDR3 is made up of 14 amino acids. The CDR3 DNA sequence: TGCAGTGCTAGAGATGGCAGGACCTCCTACGAGCAGTACTTC. As protein: CSARDGRTSYEQYF.

This clonotype was seen more than once but under ten times. The chain combines TRBV27 with TRBJ2-7; no reliable D call. The ends were cut back, 6 bases at V and 2 bases at J, with 8 bases in the middle. The length of the CDR3 is 12 residues. Germline V gene sequence: CDR1 MNHEY, CDR2 SMNVEV (reference sequence). Here the CDR3 reads CASSHTPYEQYF. The CDR3 region has the DNA TGTGCCAGCAGCCACACCCCCTACGAGCAGTACTTC.

Points on this clonotype: This clone may be a read error of a much larger clone one base away. V is TRBV12-3 or TRBV12-4 and J is TRBJ2-5; unclear D gene. With 1 base removed from V and 4 bases from J, the gap between germline ends came to 7 bases. This CDR3 is built from 13 residues. The CDR3 coding sequence is TGTGCCAGCAGTTTAGGGCAGCTAGAGACCCAGTACTTC. Translating gives CASSLGQLETQYF.

This clonotype was counted only a few times. The J gene is TRBJ2-1, the V gene TRBV7-9; 9 positions match TRBD1. V shed 1 base and J 5 bases; nucleotides not matched to a gene: 6. The CDR3 totals 16 residues. CDR1 and CDR2 (germline): SEHNR, FQNEAQ (reference sequence). This chain's CDR3 is CASSLVGTGSHNEQFF. In DNA form, the CDR3 reads TGTGCCAGCAGCTTAGTTGGGACAGGGTCCCACAATGAGCAGTTCTTC.

The chain couples TRBV10-3 to TRBJ2-3; D unclear. Trimming pared 3 bases from V and 6 bases from J, leaving 13 bases between. CDR3 size: 14 residues. Germline CDR1 is ENHRY and CDR2 is SYGVKD. The CDR3 loop is CAISDRDRRDTQYF. The DNA for the CDR3 is TGTGCCATCAGTGACCGCGACCGGCGGGATACGCAGTATTTT.

The rearrangement links TRBV20-1 to TRBJ2-7; 12 bases line up with TRBD2. Trimming at V came to 0 bases and at J to 5 bases, leaving 5 bases not matched to a gene. The germline gives CDR1 DFQATT, CDR2 SNEGSKA (reference sequence). The CDR3 consists of 15 residues. For the CDR3, the DNA is TGCAGTGCTAGAGATTCTAGCGGGGGGGGAGACGAGCAGTACTTC. Translated: CSARDSSGGGDEQYF.

The chain combines TRBV12-3 or TRBV12-4 with TRBJ2-1; TRBD2 agrees at 8 bases. This CDR3 has 15 amino acids. Trimming took 1 base from V and 4 from J; bases not matched to a gene: 3. CDR3 protein: CASSLEAGAYNEQFF. As DNA, the CDR3 is TGTGCCAGCAGTTTAGAAGCGGGGGCATACAATGAGCAGTTCTTC.

This sequence joins TRBV5-6 and TRBJ1-2; 7 positions match TRBD1. The length of the CDR3 is 16 residues. The V and J ends lost 3 bases and 6 bases, in that order; junction bases with no gene match: 14. From germline, CDR1 is SGHDT and CDR2 YYEEEE. The CDR3 is CASSWSTAGGLDGYTF. The CDR3 nucleotides are TGTGCCAGCAGCTGGTCGACGGCAGGGGGTCTTGATGGCTACACCTTC.

The chain carries TRBV20-1 and TRBJ1-2, with TRBD1 matching 7 bases. The CDR3 loop spans 12 amino acids. Germline CDR1 reads DFQATT; CDR2 reads SNEGSKA (reference sequence). V gave up 5 bases and J gave up 8 bases; unmatched junction bases: 8. This chain's CDR3 is CSAPRGLGGYTF. CDR3 DNA sequence: TGCAGTGCTCCGAGGGGGCTCGGGGGCTACACCTTC.

This clonotype was counted a few times. This sequence joins TRBV7-9 and TRBJ2-7, with D unclear. Germline V gene lookup returns CDR1 SEHNR and CDR2 FQNEAQ (reference sequence). Trimming took off 6 bases at V and 4 bases at J, with 13 bases between the two ends. The CDR3 is made up of 13 amino acids. CDR3 region: CASSPVMTYEQYF. For the CDR3, the DNA is TGTGCCAGCAGTCCCGTTATGACTTACGAGCAGTACTTC. Full variable domain (remainder filled in from reference TRBV7-9 and TRBJ2-7): DTGVSQNPRHKITKRGQNVTFRCDPISEHNRLYWYRQTLGQGPEFLTYFQNEAQLEKSRLLSDRFSAERPKGSFSTLEIQRTEQGDSAMYLCASSPVMTYEQYFGPGTRLTVT.

The J gene is TRBJ2-5, the V gene TRBV2; no reliable D call. V was shortened by 9 bases and J by 5 bases, with 16 bases between the two germline ends. The germline CDR1 and CDR2 sequences are SNHLY and FYNNEI. CDR3 length: 13 residues. The CDR3 loop reads CASQSMMEETQYF. Here the CDR3 DNA reads TGTGCCAGTCAATCAATGATGGAGGAGACCCAGTACTTC.

A remark on this clonotype: A much larger clone differs by one base, so this may be a read error. The genes are TRBV12-3 or TRBV12-4 and TRBJ2-5; 7 nucleotides line up with TRBD2. CDR3 length equals 12 residues. The V segment lost 6 bases and the J segment 5 bases; nucleotides outside the gene matches: 3. The CDR3 DNA reads TGTGCCAGCAGGCAGGGAGGGGAGACCCAGTACTTC. This translates into CASRQGGETQYF.

The V and J genes are TRBV14 and TRBJ2-2; D remains unclear. The length of the CDR3 is 14 residues. V shed 0 bases and J shed 8 bases, with 10 bases lying between them. Looked up from germline, CDR1 is SGHDN and CDR2 is FVKESK. The CDR3 here is CASSQDPPGGELFF. CDR3 sequence (DNA): TGTGCCAGCAGCCAAGATCCCCCGGGTGGGGAGCTGTTTTTT.

This clonotype turned up a few times. The genes are TRBV21-1 and TRBJ1-5. TRBV21-1 is described as a pseudogene. This CDR3 is 17 amino acids long. CDR3 nucleotide sequence: TGTGCCAGCAGCAAAGTTGTTGGGGAGGATATCCATCAGCCCCAGCATTTT. Translated: CASSKVVGEDIHQPQHF.